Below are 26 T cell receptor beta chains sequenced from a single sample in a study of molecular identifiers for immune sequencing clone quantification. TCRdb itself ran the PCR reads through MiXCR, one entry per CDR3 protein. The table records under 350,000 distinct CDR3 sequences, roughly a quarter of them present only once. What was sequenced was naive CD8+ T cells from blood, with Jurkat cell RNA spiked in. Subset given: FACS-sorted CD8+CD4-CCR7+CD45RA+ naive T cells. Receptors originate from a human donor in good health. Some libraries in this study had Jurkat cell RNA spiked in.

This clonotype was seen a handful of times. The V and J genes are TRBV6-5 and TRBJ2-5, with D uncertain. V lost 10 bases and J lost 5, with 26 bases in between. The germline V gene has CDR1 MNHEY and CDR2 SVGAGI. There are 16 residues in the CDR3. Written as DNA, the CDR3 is TGTGCCACCTCTGGAACCGGCGGCCTACCTCTGGAGACCCAGTACTTC. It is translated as CATSGTGGLPLETQYF.

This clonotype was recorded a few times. The chain's CDR3 is CSARDLGVVSYEQYF. In DNA form, the CDR3 reads TGCAGTGCTAGGGACCTGGGAGTTGTCTCCTACGAGCAGTACTTC. V and J are TRBV20-1 and TRBJ2-7; TRBD2 might be the D (5 bases). The CDR3 runs to 15 residues. Germline V gene sequence: CDR1 DFQATT, CDR2 SNEGSKA (reference sequence). The V gene lost 3 bases and the J gene lost 0 bases, with 15 bases spanning the gap.

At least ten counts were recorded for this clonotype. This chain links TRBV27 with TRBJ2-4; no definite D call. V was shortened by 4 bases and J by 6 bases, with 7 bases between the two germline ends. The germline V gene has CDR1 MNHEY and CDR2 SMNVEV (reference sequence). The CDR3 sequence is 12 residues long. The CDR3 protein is CASSSYGNIQYF. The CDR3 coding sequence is TGTGCCAGCAGTTCCTACGGAAACATTCAGTACTTC.

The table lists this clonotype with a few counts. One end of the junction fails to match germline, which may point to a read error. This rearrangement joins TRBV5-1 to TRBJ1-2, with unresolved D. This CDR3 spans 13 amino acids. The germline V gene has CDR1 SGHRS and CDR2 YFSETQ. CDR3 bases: TGCGCCGGCAGCTTGGTGGCAGCCTATGGCTACACCTTC. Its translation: CAGSLVAAYGYTF.

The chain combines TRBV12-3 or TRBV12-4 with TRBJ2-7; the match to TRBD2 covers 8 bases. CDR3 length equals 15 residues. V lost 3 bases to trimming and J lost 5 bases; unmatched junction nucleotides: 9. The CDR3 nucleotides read TGTGCCAGCAGTTTTGTACGGGGGGGTGGCGACGAGCAGTACTTC. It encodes CASSFVRGGGDEQYF.

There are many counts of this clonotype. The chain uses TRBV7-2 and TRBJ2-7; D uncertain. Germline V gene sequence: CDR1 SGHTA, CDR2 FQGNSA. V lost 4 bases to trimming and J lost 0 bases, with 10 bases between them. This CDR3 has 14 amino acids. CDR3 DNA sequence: TGTGCCAGCAGCTCTATAGTCCTCTCCTACGAGCAGTACTTC. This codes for CASSSIVLSYEQYF.

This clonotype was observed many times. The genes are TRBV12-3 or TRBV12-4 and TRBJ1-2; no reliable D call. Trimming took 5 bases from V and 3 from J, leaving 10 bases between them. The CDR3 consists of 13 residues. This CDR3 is CASSLPAYYGYTF. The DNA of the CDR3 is TGTGCCAGCAGTCTTCCGGCCTACTATGGCTACACCTTC.

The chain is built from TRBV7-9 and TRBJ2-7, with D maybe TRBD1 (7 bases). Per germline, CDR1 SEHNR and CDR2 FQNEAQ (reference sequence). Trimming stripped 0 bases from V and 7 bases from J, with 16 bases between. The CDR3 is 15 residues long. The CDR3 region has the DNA TGTGCCAGCAGCTTAGCGCAGGGGGGAGTGAAGGAGCAGTACTTC. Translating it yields CASSLAQGGVKEQYF.

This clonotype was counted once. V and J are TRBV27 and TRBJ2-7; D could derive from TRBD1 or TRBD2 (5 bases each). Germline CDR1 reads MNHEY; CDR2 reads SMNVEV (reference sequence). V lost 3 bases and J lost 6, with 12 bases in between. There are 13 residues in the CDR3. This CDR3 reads CASSFGAGCEQYF. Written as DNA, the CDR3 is TGTGCCAGCAGTTTCGGGGCGGGCTGCGAGCAGTACTTC.

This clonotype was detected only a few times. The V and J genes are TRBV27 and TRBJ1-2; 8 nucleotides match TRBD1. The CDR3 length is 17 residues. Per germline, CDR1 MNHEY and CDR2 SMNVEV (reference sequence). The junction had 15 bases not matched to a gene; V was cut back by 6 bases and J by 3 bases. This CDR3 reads CASRPGQGFSPYYGYTF. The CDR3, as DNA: TGTGCCAGCAGGCCCGGACAGGGTTTCTCACCTTACTATGGCTACACCTTC.

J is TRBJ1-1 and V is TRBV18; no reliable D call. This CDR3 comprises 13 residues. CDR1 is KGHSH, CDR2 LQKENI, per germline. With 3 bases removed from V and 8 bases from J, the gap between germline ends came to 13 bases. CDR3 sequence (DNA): TGTGCCAGCTCACCGCTGGACCCCCCCGAAGCTTTCTTT. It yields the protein CASSPLDPPEAFF. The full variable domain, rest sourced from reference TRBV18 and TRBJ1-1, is NAGVMQNPRHLVRRRGQEARLRCSPMKGHSHVYWYRQLPEEGLKFMVYLQKENIIDESGMPKERFSAEFPKEGPSILRIQQVVRGDSAAYFCASSPLDPPEAFFGQGTRLTVV.

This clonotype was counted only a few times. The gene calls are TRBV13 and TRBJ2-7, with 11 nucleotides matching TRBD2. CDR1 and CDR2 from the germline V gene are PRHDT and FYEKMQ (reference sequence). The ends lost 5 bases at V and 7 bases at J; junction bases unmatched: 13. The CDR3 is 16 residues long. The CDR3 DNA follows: TGTGCCAGCAGCCCCCGGACTAGCGGGCTCCGGGTAGAGCAGTACTTC. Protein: CASSPRTSGLRVEQYF.

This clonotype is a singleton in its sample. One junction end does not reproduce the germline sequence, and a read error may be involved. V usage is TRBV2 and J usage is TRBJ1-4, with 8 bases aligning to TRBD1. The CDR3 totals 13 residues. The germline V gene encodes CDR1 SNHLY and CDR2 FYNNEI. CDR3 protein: CAMHTGGNERLFF. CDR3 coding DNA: TGTGCCATGCATACAGGGGGTAATGAAAGACTGTTTTTT.

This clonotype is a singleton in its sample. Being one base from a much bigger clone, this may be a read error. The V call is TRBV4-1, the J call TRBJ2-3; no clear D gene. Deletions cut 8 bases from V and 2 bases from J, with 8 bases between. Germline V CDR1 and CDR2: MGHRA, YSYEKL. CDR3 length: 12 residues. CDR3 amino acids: CASGSVTDTQYF. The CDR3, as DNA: TGCGCCAGCGGCTCGGTCACAGATACGCAGTATTTT.

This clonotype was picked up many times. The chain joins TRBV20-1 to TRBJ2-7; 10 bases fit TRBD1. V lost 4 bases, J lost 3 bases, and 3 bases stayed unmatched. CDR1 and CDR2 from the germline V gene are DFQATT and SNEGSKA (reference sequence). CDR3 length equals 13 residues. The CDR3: CSAIGTGVYEQYF. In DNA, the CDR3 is TGCAGTGCTATAGGGACAGGGGTCTACGAGCAGTACTTC.

The CDR3 loop is CASSEGVGAFF. CDR3 nucleotides: TGCGCCAGCAGTGAGGGGGTAGGGGCTTTCTTT. The V and J genes are TRBV10-2 and TRBJ1-1; unclear D gene. V lost 2 bases and J lost 11, with 9 bases in between. In germline, CDR1 is WSHSY, CDR2 SAAADI. The CDR3 has 11 residues.

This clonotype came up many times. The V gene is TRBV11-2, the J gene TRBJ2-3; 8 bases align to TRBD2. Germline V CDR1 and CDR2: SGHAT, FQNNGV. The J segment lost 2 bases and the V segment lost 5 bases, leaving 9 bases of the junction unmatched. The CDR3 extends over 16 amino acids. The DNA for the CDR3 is TGTGCCAGCAGCCCCCGGGGAGCGGGGGTCACAGATACGCAGTATTTT. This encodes CASSPRGAGVTDTQYF.

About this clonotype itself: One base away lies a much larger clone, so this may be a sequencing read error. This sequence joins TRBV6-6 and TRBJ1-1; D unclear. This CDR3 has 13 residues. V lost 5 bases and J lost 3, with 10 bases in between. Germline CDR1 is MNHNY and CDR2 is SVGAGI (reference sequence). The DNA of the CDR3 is TGTGCCAGCAGTCGACACCCAGACACTGAAGCTTTCTTT. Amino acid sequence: CASSRHPDTEAFF.

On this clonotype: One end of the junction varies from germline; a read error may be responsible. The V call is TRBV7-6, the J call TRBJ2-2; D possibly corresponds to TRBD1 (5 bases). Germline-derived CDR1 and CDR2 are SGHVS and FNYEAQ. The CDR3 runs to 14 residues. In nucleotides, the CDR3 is TGTACCAGCAGCTCCTTGGGGCCCACCGGGGAGCTGTTTTTT. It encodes CTSSSLGPTGELFF.

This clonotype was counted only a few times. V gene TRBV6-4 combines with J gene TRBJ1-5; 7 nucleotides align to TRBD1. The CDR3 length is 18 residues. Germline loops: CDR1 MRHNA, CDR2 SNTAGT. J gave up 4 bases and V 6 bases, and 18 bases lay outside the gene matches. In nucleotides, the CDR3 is TGTGCCAGCAGGAGTCCCCTCACTACAGGGGAAGGGAATCAGCCCCAGCATTTT. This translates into CASRSPLTTGEGNQPQHF.

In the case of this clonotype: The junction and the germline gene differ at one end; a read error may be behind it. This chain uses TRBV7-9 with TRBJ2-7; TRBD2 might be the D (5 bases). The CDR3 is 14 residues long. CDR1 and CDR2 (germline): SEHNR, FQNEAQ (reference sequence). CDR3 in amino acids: CVSSLVAGPYEQYF. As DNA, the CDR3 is TGTGTCAGCAGCTTAGTGGCGGGCCCCTACGAGCAGTACTTC.

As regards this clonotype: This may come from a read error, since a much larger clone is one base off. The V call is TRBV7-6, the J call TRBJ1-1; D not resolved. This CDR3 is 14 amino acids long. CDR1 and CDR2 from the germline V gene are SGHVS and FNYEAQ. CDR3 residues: CAGSLDGDGAEAFF. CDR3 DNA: TGTGCCGGCAGCTTAGATGGTGATGGGGCTGAAGCTTTCTTT.

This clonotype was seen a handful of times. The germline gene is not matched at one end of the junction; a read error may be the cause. The CDR3: CSTRDLQDLAKNIQYF. The CDR3 DNA sequence: TGCAGTACTAGAGATCTGCAGGACCTAGCCAAAAACATTCAGTACTTC. The rearrangement links TRBV20-1 to TRBJ2-4, with D tentatively TRBD2 (5 bases). Germline V gene lookup returns CDR1 DFQATT and CDR2 SNEGSKA (reference sequence). The CDR3 length is 16 residues.

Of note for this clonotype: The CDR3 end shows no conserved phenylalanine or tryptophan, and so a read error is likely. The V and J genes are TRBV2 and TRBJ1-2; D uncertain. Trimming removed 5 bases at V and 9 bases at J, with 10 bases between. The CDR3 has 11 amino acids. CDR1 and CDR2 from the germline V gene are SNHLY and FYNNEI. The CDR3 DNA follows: TGTGCCAGCAGTTACGGTAATAGCTACACCATC. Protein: CASSYGNSYTI.

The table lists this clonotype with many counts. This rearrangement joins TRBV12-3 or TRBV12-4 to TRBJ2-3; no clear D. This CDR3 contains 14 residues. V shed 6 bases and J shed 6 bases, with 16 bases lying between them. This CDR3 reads CASRSDGLQDTQYF. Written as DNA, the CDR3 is TGTGCCAGCAGGTCGGACGGCCTTCAGGATACGCAGTATTTT.

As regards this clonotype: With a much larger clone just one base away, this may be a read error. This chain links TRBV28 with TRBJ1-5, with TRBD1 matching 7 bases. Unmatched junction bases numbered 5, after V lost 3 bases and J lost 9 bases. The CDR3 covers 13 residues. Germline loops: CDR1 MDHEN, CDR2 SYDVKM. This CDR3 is CASSFRGHRPQHF. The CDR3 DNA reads TGTGCCAGCAGTTTTAGGGGGCATCGGCCCCAGCATTTT. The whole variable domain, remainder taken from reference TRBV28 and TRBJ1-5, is DVKVTQSSRYLVKRTGEKVFLECVQDMDHENMFWYRQDPGLGLRLIYFSYDVKMKEKGDIPEGYSVSREKKERFSLILESASTNQTSMYLCASSFRGHRPQHFGDGTRLSIL.